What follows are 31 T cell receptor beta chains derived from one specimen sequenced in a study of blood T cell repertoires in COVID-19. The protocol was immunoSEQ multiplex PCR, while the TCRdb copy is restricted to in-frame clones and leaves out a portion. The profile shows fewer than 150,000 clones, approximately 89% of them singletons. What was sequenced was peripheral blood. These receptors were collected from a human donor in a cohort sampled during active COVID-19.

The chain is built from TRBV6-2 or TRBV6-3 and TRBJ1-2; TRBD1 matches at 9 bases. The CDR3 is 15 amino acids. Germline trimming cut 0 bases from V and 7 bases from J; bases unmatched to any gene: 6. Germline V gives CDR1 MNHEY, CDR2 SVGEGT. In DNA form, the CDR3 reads TGTGCCAGCAGTTACTCTTCCGGGACAGGGATTGGCTACACCTTC. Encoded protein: CASSYSSGTGIGYTF.

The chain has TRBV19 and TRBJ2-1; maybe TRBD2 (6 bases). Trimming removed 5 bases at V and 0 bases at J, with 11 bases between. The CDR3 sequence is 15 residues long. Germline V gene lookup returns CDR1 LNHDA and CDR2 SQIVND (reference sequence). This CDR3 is CASSVEGSSYNEQFF. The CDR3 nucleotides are TGTGCCAGTAGTGTGGAGGGGAGCTCCTACAATGAGCAGTTCTTC.

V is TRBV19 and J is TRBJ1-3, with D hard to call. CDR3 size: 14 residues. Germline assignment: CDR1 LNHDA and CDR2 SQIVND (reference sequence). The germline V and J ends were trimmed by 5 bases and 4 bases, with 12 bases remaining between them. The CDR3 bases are TGTGCCAGTAGTTACGGGTTTCAGGGAAACACCATATATTTT. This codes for CASSYGFQGNTIYF. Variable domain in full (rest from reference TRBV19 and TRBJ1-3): DGGITQSPKYLFRKEGQNVTLSCEQNLNHDAMYWYRQDPGQGLRLIYYSQIVNDFQKGDIAEGYSVSREKKESFPLTVTSAQKNPTAFYLCASSYGFQGNTIYFGEGSWLTVV.

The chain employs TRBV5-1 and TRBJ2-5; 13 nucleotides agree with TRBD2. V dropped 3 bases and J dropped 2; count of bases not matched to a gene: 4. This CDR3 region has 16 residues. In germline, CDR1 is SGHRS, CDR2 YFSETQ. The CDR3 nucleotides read TGCGCCAGCAGCTCAGGACTAGCGGGAGCTCAAGAGACCCAGTACTTC. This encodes CASSSGLAGAQETQYF.

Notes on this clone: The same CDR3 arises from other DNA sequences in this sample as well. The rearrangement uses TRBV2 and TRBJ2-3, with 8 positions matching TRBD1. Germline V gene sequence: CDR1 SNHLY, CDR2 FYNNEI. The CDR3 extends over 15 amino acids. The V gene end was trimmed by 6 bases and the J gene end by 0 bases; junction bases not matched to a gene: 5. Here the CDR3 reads CASSDGQGSTDTQYF. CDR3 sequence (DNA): TGTGCCAGCAGCGACGGACAGGGAAGCACAGATACGCAGTATTTT.

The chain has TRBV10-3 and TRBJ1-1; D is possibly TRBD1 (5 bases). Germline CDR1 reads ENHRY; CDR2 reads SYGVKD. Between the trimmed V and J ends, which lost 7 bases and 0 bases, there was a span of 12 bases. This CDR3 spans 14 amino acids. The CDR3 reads CAIKGQAMNTEAFF. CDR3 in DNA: TGTGCCATCAAGGGGCAGGCCATGAACACTGAAGCTTTCTTT.

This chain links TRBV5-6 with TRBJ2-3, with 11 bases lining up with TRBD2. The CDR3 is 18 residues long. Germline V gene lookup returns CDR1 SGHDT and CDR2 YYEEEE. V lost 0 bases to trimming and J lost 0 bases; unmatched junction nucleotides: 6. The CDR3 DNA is TGTGCCAGCAGCTTGGTGCTCGCTAGCGGGAGGAGCACAGATACGCAGTATTTT. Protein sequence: CASSLVLASGRSTDTQYF.

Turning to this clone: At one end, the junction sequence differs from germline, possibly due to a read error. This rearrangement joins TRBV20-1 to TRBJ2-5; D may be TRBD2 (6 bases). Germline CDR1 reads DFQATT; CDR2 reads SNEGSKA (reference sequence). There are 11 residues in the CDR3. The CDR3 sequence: CSARGVGDSNF. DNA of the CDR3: TGCAGTGCTAGAGGGGTCGGGGACTCCAACTTC.

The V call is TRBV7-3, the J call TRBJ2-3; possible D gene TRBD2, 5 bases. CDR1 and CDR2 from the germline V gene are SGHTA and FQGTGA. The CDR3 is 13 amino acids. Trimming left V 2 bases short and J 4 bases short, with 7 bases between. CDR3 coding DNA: TGTGCCAGCAGCTTAGGACTCCCAGATACGCAGTATTTT. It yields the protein CASSLGLPDTQYF.

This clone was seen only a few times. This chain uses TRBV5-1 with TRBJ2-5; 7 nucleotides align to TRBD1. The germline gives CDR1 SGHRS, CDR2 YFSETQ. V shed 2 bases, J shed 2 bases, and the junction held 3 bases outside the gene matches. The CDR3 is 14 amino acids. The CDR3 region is CASSFGTVQETQYF. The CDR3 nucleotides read TGCGCCAGCAGCTTCGGGACAGTACAAGAGACCCAGTACTTC.

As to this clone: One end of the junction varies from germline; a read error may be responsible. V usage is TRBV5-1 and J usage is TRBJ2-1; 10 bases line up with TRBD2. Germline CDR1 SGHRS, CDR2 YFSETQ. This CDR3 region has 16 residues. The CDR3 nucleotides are TGCGCCCGCAGCGGGGGGGGGTCCCCGTCCTACAATGAGCAGTTCTTC. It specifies CARSGGGSPSYNEQFF.

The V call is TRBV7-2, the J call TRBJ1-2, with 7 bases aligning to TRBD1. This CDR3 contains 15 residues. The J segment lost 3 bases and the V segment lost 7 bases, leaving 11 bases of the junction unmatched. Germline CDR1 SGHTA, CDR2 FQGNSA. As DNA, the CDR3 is TGTGCCAGCAAAAACAGGGGACGCCAGCACTATGGCTACACCTTC. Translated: CASKNRGRQHYGYTF.

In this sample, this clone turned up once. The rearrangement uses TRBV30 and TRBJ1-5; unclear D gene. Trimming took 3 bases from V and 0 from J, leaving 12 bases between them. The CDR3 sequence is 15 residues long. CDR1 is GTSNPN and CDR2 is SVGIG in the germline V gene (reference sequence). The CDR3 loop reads CAWSVTQNSNQPQHF. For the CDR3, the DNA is TGTGCCTGGAGCGTTACACAGAATAGCAATCAGCCCCAGCATTTT. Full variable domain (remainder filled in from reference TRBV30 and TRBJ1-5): SQTIHQWPATLVQPVGSPLSLECTVEGTSNPNLYWYRQAAGRGLQLLFYSVGIGQISSEVPQNLSASRPQDRQFILSSKKLLLSDSGFYLCAWSVTQNSNQPQHFGDGTRLSIL.

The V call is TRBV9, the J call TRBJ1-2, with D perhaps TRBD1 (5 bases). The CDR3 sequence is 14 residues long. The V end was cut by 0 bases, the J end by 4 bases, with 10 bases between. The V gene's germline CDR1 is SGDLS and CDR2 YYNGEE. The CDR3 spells CASSVGGEGYGYTF. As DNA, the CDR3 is TGTGCCAGCAGCGTAGGGGGGGAAGGCTATGGCTACACCTTC.

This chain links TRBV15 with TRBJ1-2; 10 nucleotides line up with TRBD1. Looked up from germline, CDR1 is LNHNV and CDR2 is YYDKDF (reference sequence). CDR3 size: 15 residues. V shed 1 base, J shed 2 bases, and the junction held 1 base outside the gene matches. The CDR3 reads CATSRGGQGNYGYTF. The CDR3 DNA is TGTGCCACCAGCAGAGGGGGACAGGGGAACTATGGCTACACCTTC.

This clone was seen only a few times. The DNA of the CDR3 is TGTGCCAGCAGTGAGGCCCGGGACAAGGGGACCTACGAGCAGTACGTC. Its translation: CASSEARDKGTYEQYV. The V and J genes are TRBV6-2 or TRBV6-3 and TRBJ2-7, with D perhaps matching TRBD1 (6 bases). CDR3 length equals 16 residues. V lost 5 bases, J lost 2 bases, and 19 bases lay in between. Germline values: CDR1 MNHEY, CDR2 SVGEGT.

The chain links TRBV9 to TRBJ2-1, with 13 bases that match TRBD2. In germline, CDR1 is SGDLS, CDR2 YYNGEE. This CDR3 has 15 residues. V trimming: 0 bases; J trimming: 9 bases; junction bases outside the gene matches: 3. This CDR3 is CASSVDGLAGVEQFF. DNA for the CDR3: TGTGCCAGCAGCGTAGATGGACTAGCGGGAGTTGAGCAGTTCTTC.

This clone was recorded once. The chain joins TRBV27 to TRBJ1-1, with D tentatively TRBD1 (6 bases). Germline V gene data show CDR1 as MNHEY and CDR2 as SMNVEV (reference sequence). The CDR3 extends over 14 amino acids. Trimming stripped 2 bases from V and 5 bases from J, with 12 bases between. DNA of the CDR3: TGTGCCAGCAGTTTAAACAGGGTGGGGACTGAAGCTTTCTTT. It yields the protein CASSLNRVGTEAFF.

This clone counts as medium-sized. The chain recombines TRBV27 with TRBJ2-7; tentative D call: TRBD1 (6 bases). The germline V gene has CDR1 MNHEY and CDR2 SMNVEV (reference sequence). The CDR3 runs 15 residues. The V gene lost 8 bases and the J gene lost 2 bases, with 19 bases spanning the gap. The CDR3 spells CASGEGQKYPYEQYF. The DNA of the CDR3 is TGTGCCAGCGGAGAAGGACAGAAGTACCCCTACGAGCAGTACTTC.

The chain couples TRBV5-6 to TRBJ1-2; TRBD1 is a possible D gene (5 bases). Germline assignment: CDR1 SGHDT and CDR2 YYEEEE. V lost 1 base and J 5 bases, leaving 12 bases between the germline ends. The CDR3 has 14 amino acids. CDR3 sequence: CASSLQGMEYGYTF. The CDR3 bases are TGTGCCAGCAGCTTGCAGGGTATGGAGTATGGCTACACCTTC.

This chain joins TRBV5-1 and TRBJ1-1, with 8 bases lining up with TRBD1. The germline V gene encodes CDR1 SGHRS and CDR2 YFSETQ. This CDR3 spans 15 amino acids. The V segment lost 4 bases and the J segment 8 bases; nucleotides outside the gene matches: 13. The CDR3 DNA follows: TGCGCCAGCAGCCCACTGATGGACAGGGAGAGGGAAGCTTTCTTT. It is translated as CASSPLMDREREAFF.

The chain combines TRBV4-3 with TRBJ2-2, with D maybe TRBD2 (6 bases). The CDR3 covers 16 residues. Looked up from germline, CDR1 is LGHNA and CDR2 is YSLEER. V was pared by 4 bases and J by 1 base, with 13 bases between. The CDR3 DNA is TGCGCCAGCAGCCTCGAGGAGGGCCGGAACACCGGGGAGCTGTTTTTT. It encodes CASSLEEGRNTGELFF.

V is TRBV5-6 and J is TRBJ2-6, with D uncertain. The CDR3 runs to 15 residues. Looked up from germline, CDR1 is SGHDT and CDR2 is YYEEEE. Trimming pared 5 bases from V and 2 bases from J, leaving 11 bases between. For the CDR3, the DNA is TGTGCCAGCAGTCGGGTCTCCACTGGGGCCAACGTCCTGACTTTC. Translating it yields CASSRVSTGANVLTF.

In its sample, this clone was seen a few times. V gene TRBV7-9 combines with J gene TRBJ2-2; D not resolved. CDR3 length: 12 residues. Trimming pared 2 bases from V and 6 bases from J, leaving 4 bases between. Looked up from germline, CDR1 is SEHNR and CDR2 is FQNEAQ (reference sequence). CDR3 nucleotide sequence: TGTGCCAGCAGCTTATTCTCCGGGGAGCTGTTTTTT. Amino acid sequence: CASSLFSGELFF. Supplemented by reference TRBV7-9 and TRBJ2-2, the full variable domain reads DTGVSQNPRHKITKRGQNVTFRCDPISEHNRLYWYRQTLGQGPEFLTYFQNEAQLEKSRLLSDRFSAERPKGSFSTLEIQRTEQGDSAMYLCASSLFSGELFFGEGSRLTVL.

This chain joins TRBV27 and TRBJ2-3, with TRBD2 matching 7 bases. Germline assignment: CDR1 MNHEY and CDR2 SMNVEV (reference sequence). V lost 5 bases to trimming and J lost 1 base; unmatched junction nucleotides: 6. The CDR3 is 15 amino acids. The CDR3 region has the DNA TGTGCCAGCAGTCCCGGACTAGGGGGCACAGATACGCAGTATTTT. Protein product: CASSPGLGGTDTQYF.

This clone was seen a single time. DNA for the CDR3: TGTGCCATCAGAGGAACGGCGGAGAGCTCCTACAATGAGCAGTTCTTC. Encoded protein: CAIRGTAESSYNEQFF. The rearrangement links TRBV10-3 to TRBJ2-1; no clear D gene. CDR1 is ENHRY and CDR2 is SYGVKD in the germline V gene. CDR3 size: 16 residues. V shed 6 bases and J shed 0 bases, with 15 bases lying between them.

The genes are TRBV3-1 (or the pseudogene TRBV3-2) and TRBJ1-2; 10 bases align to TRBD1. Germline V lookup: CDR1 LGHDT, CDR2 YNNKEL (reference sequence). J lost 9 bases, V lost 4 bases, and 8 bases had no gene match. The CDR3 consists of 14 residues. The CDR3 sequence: CASSPIRDRGSYTF. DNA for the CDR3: TGTGCCAGCAGCCCCATCCGGGACAGGGGAAGCTACACCTTC.

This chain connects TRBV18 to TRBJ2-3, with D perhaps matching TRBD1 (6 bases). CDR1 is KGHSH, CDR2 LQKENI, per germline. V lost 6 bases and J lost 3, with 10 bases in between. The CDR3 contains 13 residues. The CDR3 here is CASSRDTTDTQYF. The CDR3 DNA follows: TGTGCCAGCTCCCGGGACACGACAGATACGCAGTATTTT.

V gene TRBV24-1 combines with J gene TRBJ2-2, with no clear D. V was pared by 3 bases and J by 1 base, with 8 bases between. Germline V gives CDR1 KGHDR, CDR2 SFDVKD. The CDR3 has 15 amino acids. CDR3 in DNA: TGTGCCACCAGTGATCCCTCCAGGAACACCGGGGAGCTGTTTTTT. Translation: CATSDPSRNTGELFF.

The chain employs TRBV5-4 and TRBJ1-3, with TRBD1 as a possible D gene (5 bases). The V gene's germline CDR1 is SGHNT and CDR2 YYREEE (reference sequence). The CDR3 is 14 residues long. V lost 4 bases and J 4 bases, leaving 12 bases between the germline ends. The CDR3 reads CASSLGTPGNTIYF. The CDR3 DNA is TGTGCCAGCAGCCTCGGGACTCCCGGAAACACCATATATTTT.

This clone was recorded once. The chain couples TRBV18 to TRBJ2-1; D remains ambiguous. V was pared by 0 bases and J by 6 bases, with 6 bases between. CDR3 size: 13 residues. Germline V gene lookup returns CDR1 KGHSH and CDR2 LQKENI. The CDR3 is CASSPPIVNEQFF. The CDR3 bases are TGTGCCAGCTCACCACCGATAGTCAATGAGCAGTTCTTC.